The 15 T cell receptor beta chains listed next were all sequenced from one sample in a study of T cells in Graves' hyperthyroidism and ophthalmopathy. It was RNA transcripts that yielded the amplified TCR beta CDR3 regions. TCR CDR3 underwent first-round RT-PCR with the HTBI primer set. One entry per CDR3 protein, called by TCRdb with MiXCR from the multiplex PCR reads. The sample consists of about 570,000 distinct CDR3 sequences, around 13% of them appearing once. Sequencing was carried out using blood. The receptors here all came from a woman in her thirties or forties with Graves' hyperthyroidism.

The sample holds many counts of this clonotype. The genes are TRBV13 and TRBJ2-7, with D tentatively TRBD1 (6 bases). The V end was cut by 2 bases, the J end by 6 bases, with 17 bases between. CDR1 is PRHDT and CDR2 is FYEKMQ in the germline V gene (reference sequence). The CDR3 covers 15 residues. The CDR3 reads CASSLTGTLTREQYF. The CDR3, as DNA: TGTGCCAGCAGCTTAACCGGGACACTCACTCGCGAGCAGTACTTC.

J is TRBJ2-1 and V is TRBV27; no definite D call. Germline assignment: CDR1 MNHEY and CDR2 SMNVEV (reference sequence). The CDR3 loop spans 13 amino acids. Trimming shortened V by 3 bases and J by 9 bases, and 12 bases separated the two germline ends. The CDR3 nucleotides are TGTGCCAGCAGTTTGAGTATGGATTCTGAGCAGTTCTTC. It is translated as CASSLSMDSEQFF.

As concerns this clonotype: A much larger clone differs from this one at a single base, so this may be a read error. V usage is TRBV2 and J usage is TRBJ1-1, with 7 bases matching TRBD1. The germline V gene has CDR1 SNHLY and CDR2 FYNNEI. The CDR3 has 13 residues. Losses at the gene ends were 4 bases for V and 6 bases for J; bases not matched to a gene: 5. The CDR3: CASSADRSPEAFF. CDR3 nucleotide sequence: TGTGCCAGCAGTGCGGACAGGAGTCCTGAAGCTTTCTTT.

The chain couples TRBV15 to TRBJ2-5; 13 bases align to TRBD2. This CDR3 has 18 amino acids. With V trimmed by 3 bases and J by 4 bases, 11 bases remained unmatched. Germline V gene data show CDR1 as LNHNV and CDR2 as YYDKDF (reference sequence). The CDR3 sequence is CATSSWTSGSSLGETQYF. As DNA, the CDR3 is TGTGCCACCAGCAGCTGGACTAGCGGGAGTAGTCTGGGAGAGACCCAGTACTTC.

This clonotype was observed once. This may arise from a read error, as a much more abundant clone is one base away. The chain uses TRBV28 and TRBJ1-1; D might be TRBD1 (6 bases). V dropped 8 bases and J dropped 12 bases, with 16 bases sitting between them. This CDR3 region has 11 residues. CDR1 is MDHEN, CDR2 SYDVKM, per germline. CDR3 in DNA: TGTGCCAGCGGCCAGACAGGTTGGTCTTTCTTT. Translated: CASGQTGWSFF.

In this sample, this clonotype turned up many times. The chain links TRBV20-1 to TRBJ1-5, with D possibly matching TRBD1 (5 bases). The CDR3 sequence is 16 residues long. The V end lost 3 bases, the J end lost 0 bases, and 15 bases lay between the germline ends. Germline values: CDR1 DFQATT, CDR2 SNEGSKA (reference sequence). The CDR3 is CSARFNQGYSNQPQHF. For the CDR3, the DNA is TGCAGTGCTAGGTTCAATCAGGGATATAGCAATCAGCCCCAGCATTTT.

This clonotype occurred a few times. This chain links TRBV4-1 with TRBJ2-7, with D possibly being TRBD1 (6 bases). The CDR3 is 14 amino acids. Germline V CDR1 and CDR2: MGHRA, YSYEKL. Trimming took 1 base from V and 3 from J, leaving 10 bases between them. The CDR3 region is CASSQGTEVYEQYF. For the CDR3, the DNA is TGCGCCAGCAGCCAAGGGACAGAGGTCTACGAGCAGTACTTC.

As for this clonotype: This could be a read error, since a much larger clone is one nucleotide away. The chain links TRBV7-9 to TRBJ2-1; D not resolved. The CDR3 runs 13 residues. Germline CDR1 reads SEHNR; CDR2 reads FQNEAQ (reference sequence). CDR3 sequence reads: CAGSLIAYNEQFF. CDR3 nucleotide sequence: TGTGCCGGCAGCTTAATTGCCTACAATGAGCAGTTCTTC. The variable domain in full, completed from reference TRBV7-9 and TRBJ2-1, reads DTGVSQNPRHKITKRGQNVTFRCDPISEHNRLYWYRQTLGQGPEFLTYFQNEAQLEKSRLLSDRFSAERPKGSFSTLEIQRTEQGDSAMYLCAGSLIAYNEQFFGPGTRLTVL.

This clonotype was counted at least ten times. The CDR3 DNA reads as TGCAGTGCTAGAGCGGGAGGGCCCCACAATGAGCAGTTCTTC. This translates into CSARAGGPHNEQFF. V gene TRBV20-1 combines with J gene TRBJ2-1, with 8 bases lining up with TRBD2. The J segment lost 5 bases and the V segment lost 1 base, leaving 4 bases of the junction unmatched. Germline lookup yields CDR1 DFQATT and CDR2 SNEGSKA (reference sequence). There are 14 residues in the CDR3.

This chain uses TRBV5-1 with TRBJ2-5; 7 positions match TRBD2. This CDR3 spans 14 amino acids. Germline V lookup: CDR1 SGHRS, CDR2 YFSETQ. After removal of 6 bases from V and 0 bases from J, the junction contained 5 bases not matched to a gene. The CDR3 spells CASTASGHQETQYF. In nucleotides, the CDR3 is TGCGCCAGCACGGCTAGCGGCCACCAAGAGACCCAGTACTTC.

The CDR3 DNA reads as TGTGCCAGCAGCGCGGGACGGCAAGAGACCCAGTACTTC. Encoded protein: CASSAGRQETQYF. The chain is built from TRBV9 and TRBJ2-5; D tentatively fits TRBD1 or TRBD2 (5 bases each). Between the trimmed V and J ends, which lost 3 bases and 2 bases, there was a span of 8 bases. The germline V gene encodes CDR1 SGDLS and CDR2 YYNGEE. CDR3 size: 13 residues.

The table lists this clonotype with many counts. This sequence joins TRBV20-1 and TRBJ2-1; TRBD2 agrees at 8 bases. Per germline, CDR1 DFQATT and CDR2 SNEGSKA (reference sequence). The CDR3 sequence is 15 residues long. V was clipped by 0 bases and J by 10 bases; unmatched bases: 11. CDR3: CSARDFLAGSAEQFF. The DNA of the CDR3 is TGCAGTGCTAGAGATTTCCTAGCGGGTTCTGCCGAGCAGTTCTTC.

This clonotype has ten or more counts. CDR3 sequence reads: CASSLVTRTLYEQYF. The CDR3 bases are TGTGCCAGCAGCTTAGTCACCAGGACTTTATACGAGCAGTACTTC. The chain uses TRBV7-9 and TRBJ2-7; D might be TRBD2 (5 bases). Trimming left V 1 base short and J 4 bases short, with 14 bases between. The CDR3 extends over 15 amino acids. Looked up from germline, CDR1 is SEHNR and CDR2 is FQNEAQ (reference sequence).

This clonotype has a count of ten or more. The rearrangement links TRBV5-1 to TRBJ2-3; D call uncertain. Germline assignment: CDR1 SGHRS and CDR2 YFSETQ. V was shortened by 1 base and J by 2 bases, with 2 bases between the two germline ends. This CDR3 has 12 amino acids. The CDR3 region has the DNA TGCGCCAGCAGCTTGTACACAGATACGCAGTATTTT. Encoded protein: CASSLYTDTQYF.

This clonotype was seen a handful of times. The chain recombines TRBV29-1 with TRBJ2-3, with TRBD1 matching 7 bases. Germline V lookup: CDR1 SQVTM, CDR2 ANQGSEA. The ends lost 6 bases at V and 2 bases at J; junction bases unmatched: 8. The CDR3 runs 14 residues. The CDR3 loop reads CSVLPTGNTDTQYF. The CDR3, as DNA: TGCAGCGTCCTACCGACAGGGAACACAGATACGCAGTATTTT.